This T cell receptor beta chain was captured by sequencing in a study of cytomegalovirus exposure and HLA in healthy donors. Some clones are missing from TCRdb's copy, which holds only in-frame ones; the method was immunoSEQ multiplex PCR. The sample contains 60,000 to 75,000 clones, about 95% of which appear only once. Germline V gives CDR1 SEHNR, CDR2 FQNEAQ (reference sequence). This CDR3 comprises 16 residues. V lost 5 bases, J lost 6 bases, and 22 bases lay in between. The donors formed part of the approximately 120-subject validation cohort, distinct from the approximately 670-subject first cohort.

The TCR comes from a woman aged 18-29 years in good health and CMV-seropositive. Source material: PBMCs. The genes are TRBV7-9 and TRBJ1-2, with TRBD1 as a possible D gene (5 bases). CDR3 bases: TGTGCCAGCAGCGAGAGCTCAGACAGCCCGTTGGATGGCTACACCTTC. The encoded protein is CASSESSDSPLDGYTF.